Given below is one TCR beta chain in context. The data are from a study of blood T cell repertoires in COVID-19. About the research overall: The study drew acute and convalescent COVID-19 samples from the United States, Italy and Spain.

Sequenced by immunoSEQ multiplex PCR; TCRdb stores in-frame clones only, minus some. Of approximately 300,000 clones listed, around 83% were seen once; the top ten hold about 1.2%. V lost 0 bases and J 6 bases, leaving 8 bases between the germline ends. The CDR3 is 14 residues long. The germline V gene encodes CDR1 MNHEY and CDR2 SMNVEV (reference sequence). The specimen sequenced was peripheral blood. The chain is built from TRBV27 and TRBJ2-2; D gene unclear. The receptor was isolated from a woman aged 45-59 years with acute or convalescent COVID-19. The CDR3 bases are TGTGCCAGCAGTTTATCCGGTCACGCCGGGGAGCTGTTTTTT. Protein: CASSLSGHAGELFF.